The 4 T cell receptor beta chains given below trace back to one sample, sequenced in a study of identifying expanded T cells in peripheral blood. TCRdb keeps only in-frame clones here, not all; method: immunoSEQ multiplex PCR. This table holds some 77,000 clones, 88% found once. Material: blood. These receptors were collected from a person aged 18 to 70 in good health.

The rearrangement joins TRBV19 to TRBJ1-5, with D possibly being TRBD1 (6 bases). Germline loops: CDR1 LNHDA, CDR2 SQIVND (reference sequence). This CDR3 has 16 amino acids. Trimming left V 0 bases short and J 6 bases short, with 15 bases between. CDR3 sequence reads: CASSIDRGAGGQPQHF. Written as DNA, the CDR3 is TGTGCCAGTAGTATAGATCGGGGGGCAGGTGGTCAGCCCCAGCATTTT.

The chain links TRBV6-5 to TRBJ1-2; D gene ambiguous. Germline V gene sequence: CDR1 MNHEY, CDR2 SVGAGI. The CDR3 runs to 11 residues. Trimming took off 9 bases at V and 4 bases at J, with 9 bases between the two ends. CDR3 region: CARHGLYGYTF. In DNA form, the CDR3 reads TGTGCCAGGCATGGACTCTATGGCTACACCTTC.

The chain carries TRBV6-6 and TRBJ2-4, with D tentatively TRBD1 or TRBD2 (5 bases each). The V end lost 10 bases, the J end lost 3 bases, and 19 bases lay between the germline ends. CDR1 and CDR2 from the germline V gene are MNHNY and SVGAGI (reference sequence). The length of the CDR3 is 15 residues. The CDR3 bases are TGTGCCACTCAGATAGACCGGGACCACAAAAACATTCAGTACTTC. This translates into CATQIDRDHKNIQYF.

The rearrangement links TRBV7-9 to TRBJ1-3; unclear D gene. There are 14 residues in the CDR3. The V gene's germline CDR1 is SEHNR and CDR2 FQNEAQ (reference sequence). Trimming removed 6 bases from V and 0 bases from J, with 9 bases in between. CDR3 coding DNA: TGTGCCAGCAGTCCGGCCTACTCTGGAAACACCATATATTTT. Translated: CASSPAYSGNTIYF.